This T cell receptor (beta chain) was documented in a study of Ad26.COV2.S vaccination and SARS-CoV-2 variants. The treatment: roughly 18 received Ad26.COV2.S at low or high dose, single or two shots; roughly five received placebo; per-sample allocation not given. Day 63 following the first vaccine or placebo injection was when the samples were taken. CDR1 is GTSNPN and CDR2 is SVGIG in the germline V gene (reference sequence). This CDR3 region has 16 residues. V trimming: 6 bases; J trimming: 4 bases; junction bases outside the gene matches: 16. TCRdb keeps only in-frame clones here, not all; method: immunoSEQ multiplex PCR. The sample records about 350,000 clones, approximately 86% being singletons.

The genes are TRBV30 and TRBJ1-2, with 8 bases that match TRBD1. The TCR originated in a person between 18 and 65 years old who received the Ad26.COV2.S COVID-19 vaccine or a placebo. The sample here was peripheral blood, taken in a trial of Ad26.COV2.S vaccine versus placebo. CDR3 coding DNA: TGTGCCTGCCTCAACCTTTCAACAGGGGGGGGCTATGGCTACACCTTC. Translated, it gives CACLNLSTGGGYGYTF.